This entry lists 30 T cell receptor beta chains sequenced from one sample in a study of low-dose radiotherapy and immunotherapy resistance in tumors. First-strand cDNA used TRAV- and TRBV-specific primers, covering alpha and beta chains. A constant-region primer paired with the V-primer adapter amplified TCRs over about 20 PCR cycles. TCRdb recomputed calls from the reads with MiXCR, one row per CDR3 protein. The table has approximately 30,000 distinct CDR3 sequences, approximately 54% seen once; the top ten hold approximately 5.3%. Described time point: after trial treatment. Specified treatment: LDRT plus nivolumab, ipilimumab, low-dose cyclophosphamide and aspirin (RACIN trial). The specimen was PBMCs, collected after low-dose radiotherapy plus immunotherapy. Receptors originate from a male donor with gallbladder cancer.

A few counts support this clonotype. This chain links TRBV20-1 with TRBJ2-1; 9 bases are shared with TRBD2. The CDR3 extends over 16 amino acids. Germline V gene lookup returns CDR1 DFQATT and CDR2 SNEGSKA (reference sequence). The trim removed 7 bases at V and 0 bases at J, leaving 10 bases unmatched. The CDR3 sequence: CSVGAGGRHSYNEQFF. The CDR3 region has the DNA TGCAGTGTAGGCGCGGGGGGGCGACACTCCTACAATGAGCAGTTCTTC.

This clonotype is medium-sized in the sample. The genes are TRBV12-3 or TRBV12-4 and TRBJ2-1; 15 nucleotides line up with TRBD2. After removal of 7 bases from V and 4 bases from J, the junction contained 8 bases not matched to a gene. The CDR3 covers 17 residues. As DNA, the CDR3 is TGTGCCAGCACTTCAGGACTAGCGGGAGGGATGTACAATGAGCAGTTCTTC. It yields the protein CASTSGLAGGMYNEQFF.

This clonotype showed up just a few times. CDR3 nucleotide sequence: TGTGCCAGCAGTTACAGGGAGAACACCGGGGAGCTGTTTTTT. Translation gives CASSYRENTGELFF. The chain recombines TRBV6-1 with TRBJ2-2, with a possible D match to TRBD1 (6 bases). Germline CDR1 reads MNHNS; CDR2 reads SASEGT. The CDR3 has 14 amino acids. The V and J ends lost 5 bases and 1 base respectively, with 8 bases between them.

V is TRBV6-2 or TRBV6-3 and J is TRBJ2-5; 7 nucleotides align to TRBD1. V was clipped by 5 bases and J by 13 bases; unmatched bases: 7. The CDR3 runs 11 residues. CDR1 MNHEY and CDR2 SVGEGT come from the germline V gene. The CDR3 region is CASSLTGVRYF. CDR3 nucleotide sequence: TGTGCCAGCAGTCTCACAGGGGTGCGGTACTTC.

As for this clonotype: A far larger clone is one nucleotide away, so this likely arose from a read error. The chain employs TRBV5-4 and TRBJ2-7; 8 bases are a match to TRBD2. With 3 bases clipped from V and 7 bases from J, the junction kept 12 bases outside the gene matches. Germline CDR1 is SGHNT and CDR2 is YYREEE (reference sequence). The CDR3 covers 15 residues. As DNA, the CDR3 is TGTGCCAGCAGCTCTGTACGGGGGGGGGACAATGAGCAGTACTTC. The encoded protein is CASSSVRGGDNEQYF.

This clonotype is judged medium-sized. V usage is TRBV18 and J usage is TRBJ2-3; TRBD2 aligns across 10 bases. The CDR3 is 16 amino acids. Germline CDR1 KGHSH, CDR2 LQKENI. With 3 bases clipped from V and 0 bases from J, the junction kept 3 bases outside the gene matches. The CDR3, as DNA: TGTGCCAGCTCACCCTCTAGCGGGAGAAGCACAGATACGCAGTATTTT. This gives the protein CASSPSSGRSTDTQYF.

This clonotype was counted a few times. V usage is TRBV5-1 and J usage is TRBJ2-2; 8 bases are shared with TRBD1. This CDR3 spans 16 amino acids. CDR1 is SGHRS and CDR2 is YFSETQ in the germline V gene. J gave up 6 bases and V 4 bases, and 11 bases lay outside the gene matches. In nucleotides, the CDR3 is TGCGCCAGCAGCGAGGCCGGGACAGGTCTTTCCGGGGAGCTGTTTTTT. Protein: CASSEAGTGLSGELFF.

Regarding this clonotype: Only one base separates this from a far larger clonotype, so it likely reflects a read error. The chain recombines TRBV5-3 with TRBJ2-7; D is unclear. TRBV5-3 belongs to the ORF category, with a function that is uncertain. This CDR3 contains 12 residues. The CDR3 DNA is TGCGCCAGCAGCTTGCCCGCCAATGAGCAGTACTTC. This translates into CASSLPANEQYF.

As for this clonotype: One end of the junction fails to match germline, which may point to a read error. The chain recombines TRBV2 with TRBJ2-1; no firm D call. The germline gives CDR1 SNHLY, CDR2 FYNNEI. CDR3 length: 15 amino acids. CDR3 sequence: CASSEAGISYSEQFF. The CDR3 bases are TGTGCCAGCAGTGAAGCGGGGATCTCCTACAGTGAGCAGTTCTTC.

Notes on this clonotype: The DNA is omitted, as the CDR3 cannot be located on it reliably, and the CDR3 follows TCRdb's listing. The chain links TRBV19 to TRBJ2-2; the DNA was not compared with TRBD1, the D call given in the table. The CDR3 spans 16 amino acids, including both terminal residues. From germline, CDR1 is LNHDA and CDR2 SQIVND (reference sequence). The CDR3 spells CASSIGTGGTGELFFF.

This clonotype appeared many times. The J gene is TRBJ1-5, the V gene TRBV29-1, with TRBD1 identical over 8 bases. After removal of 6 bases from V and 2 bases from J, the junction contained 3 bases not matched to a gene. This CDR3 region has 13 residues. Looked up from germline, CDR1 is SQVTM and CDR2 is ANQGSEA. DNA for the CDR3: TGCAGCGTAATGGACAGGGGCAATCAGCCCCAGCATTTT. Protein: CSVMDRGNQPQHF.

This clonotype was picked up a small number of times. A far bigger clonotype differs at one base, so this is likely a read error. The V gene is TRBV7-9, the J gene TRBJ2-1, with unresolved D. Germline V gene data show CDR1 as SEHNR and CDR2 as FQNEAQ (reference sequence). The CDR3 consists of 13 residues. Trimming left V 5 bases short and J 10 bases short, with 15 bases between. The CDR3 sequence is CASSPDSSYEQFF. CDR3 coding DNA: TGTGCCAGCAGCCCAGATAGCTCCTACGAGCAGTTCTTC.

The CDR3 nucleotides read TGCGCCAGCAGCTTGGGTAGACAGATTGGAGGCTACACCTTC. It is translated as CASSLGRQIGGYTF. This chain joins TRBV5-1 and TRBJ1-2; perhaps TRBD1 as D (5 bases). The CDR3 loop spans 14 amino acids. Trimming shortened V by 0 bases and J by 8 bases, and 14 bases separated the two germline ends. In germline, CDR1 is SGHRS, CDR2 YFSETQ.

The chain joins TRBV6-4 to TRBJ2-1; 13 bases are a match to TRBD2. Looked up from germline, CDR1 is MRHNA and CDR2 is SNTAGT. The CDR3 has 15 residues. The junction had 3 bases not matched to a gene; V was cut back by 0 bases and J by 10 bases. CDR3 nucleotide sequence: TGTGCCAGCAGTGACTCGACTAGCGGGGGGCAGGAGCAGTTCTTC. Its protein is CASSDSTSGGQEQFF.

V gene TRBV18 combines with J gene TRBJ2-3, with D unresolved. Germline V gene lookup returns CDR1 KGHSH and CDR2 LQKENI. This CDR3 is built from 14 residues. The ends were cut back, 3 bases at V and 1 base at J, with 8 bases in the middle. This chain's CDR3 is CASSPVEGTDTQYF. The DNA of the CDR3 is TGTGCCAGCTCACCTGTCGAGGGCACAGATACGCAGTATTTT.

V is TRBV9 and J is TRBJ1-3; no definite D call. The CDR3 has 14 residues. Germline loops: CDR1 SGDLS, CDR2 YYNGEE. V lost 0 bases to trimming and J lost 0 bases, with 4 bases between them. CDR3 residues: CASSVAVSGNTIYF. The CDR3, as DNA: TGTGCCAGCAGCGTAGCGGTCTCTGGAAACACCATATATTTT.

The V call is TRBV19, the J call TRBJ2-1; possible D gene TRBD1, 5 bases. The CDR3 extends over 15 amino acids. Trimming cost V 3 bases and J 5 bases, with 14 bases left between them. Germline CDR1 and CDR2: LNHDA and SQIVND (reference sequence). The CDR3 bases are TGTGCCAGTAGTATTAATACAGGCCCAAACAATGAGCAGTTCTTC. It translates to CASSINTGPNNEQFF.

This clonotype appeared many times. The rearrangement uses TRBV20-1 and TRBJ2-7; D possibly corresponds to TRBD2 (7 bases). CDR3 size: 14 residues. In germline, CDR1 is DFQATT, CDR2 SNEGSKA (reference sequence). Trimming cost V 6 bases and J 0 bases, with 15 bases left between them. The CDR3 DNA follows: TGCAGTGCGCCGGGCGGGGGACACTCCTACGAGCAGTACTTC. It translates to CSAPGGGHSYEQYF.

The rearrangement joins TRBV7-2 to TRBJ2-1, with 8 positions matching TRBD2. This CDR3 is built from 15 residues. V shed 6 bases, J shed 0 bases, and the junction held 4 bases outside the gene matches. From germline, CDR1 is SGHTA and CDR2 FQGNSA. CDR3 region: CASRVAGSSYNEQFF. DNA of the CDR3: TGTGCCAGCAGAGTAGCGGGGAGCTCCTACAATGAGCAGTTCTTC.

A word on this clonotype: A far larger clone is a single base away, which makes a read error likely. The chain links TRBV6-8 to TRBJ2-7, with 10 positions matching TRBD2. V lost 6 bases to trimming and J lost 5 bases; unmatched junction nucleotides: 7. CDR1 is MNHGY and CDR2 is SAAAGT in the germline V gene. This CDR3 contains 14 residues. The CDR3 reads CASRQAGGLDEQYF. The CDR3 nucleotides read TGTGCCAGCAGACAAGCGGGGGGGCTCGACGAGCAGTACTTC.

This clonotype was observed once. The chain uses TRBV30 and TRBJ2-1; D uncertain. With 5 bases removed from V and 0 bases from J, the gap between germline ends came to 2 bases. In germline, CDR1 is GTSNPN, CDR2 SVGIG (reference sequence). This CDR3 is built from 11 residues. This chain's CDR3 is CAWRSYNEQFF. In DNA, the CDR3 is TGTGCCTGGCGCTCCTACAATGAGCAGTTCTTC.

In its sample, this clonotype was seen many times. The chain couples TRBV25-1 to TRBJ1-5; the D gene is possibly TRBD1 (5 bases). Trimming removed 5 bases from V and 4 bases from J, with 12 bases in between. The CDR3 sequence is 14 residues long. Germline values: CDR1 MGHDK, CDR2 SYGVNS. The CDR3 loop is CASSLGWGNQPQHF. For the CDR3, the DNA is TGTGCCAGCAGTTTGGGATGGGGGAATCAGCCCCAGCATTTT.

This sequence joins TRBV27 and TRBJ1-2, with TRBD1 identical over 7 bases. With 0 bases clipped from V and 5 bases from J, the junction kept 6 bases outside the gene matches. CDR1 MNHEY and CDR2 SMNVEV come from the germline V gene (reference sequence). The CDR3 sequence is 15 residues long. This CDR3 is CASSLSPGGGYGYTF. CDR3 in DNA: TGTGCCAGCAGTTTATCCCCAGGGGGGGGATATGGCTACACCTTC.

This clonotype appeared many times. The V call is TRBV28, the J call TRBJ2-7; D gene ambiguous. The CDR3 has 13 amino acids. From germline, CDR1 is MDHEN and CDR2 SYDVKM. The V end lost 2 bases, the J end lost 3 bases, and 8 bases lay between the germline ends. The CDR3 nucleotides are TGTGCCAGCAGTTTACGTTCCAGCTACGAGCAGTACTTC. The encoded protein is CASSLRSSYEQYF.

This clonotype was seen only a few times. J is TRBJ2-1 and V is TRBV5-1, with 12 positions matching TRBD2. The trim removed 0 bases at V and 4 bases at J, leaving 17 bases unmatched. CDR3 size: 21 residues. Germline V CDR1 and CDR2: SGHRS, YFSETQ. Written as DNA, the CDR3 is TGCGCCAGCAGCTTGGCGCCGGGCATTCCTAGCGGGAGGGCATATTACAATGAGCAGTTCTTC. Translation gives CASSLAPGIPSGRAYYNEQFF.

The V gene is TRBV3-1, the J gene TRBJ2-1; D call uncertain. The CDR3 totals 13 residues. Germline V gene lookup returns CDR1 LGHDT and CDR2 YNNKEL (reference sequence). V was trimmed by 0 bases and J by 5 bases, leaving 5 bases between them. The CDR3 loop is CASSQDGDNEQFF. CDR3 in DNA: TGTGCCAGCAGCCAAGACGGAGACAATGAGCAGTTCTTC.

As for this clonotype: A far larger clone is one nucleotide away, so this likely arose from a read error. The chain has TRBV3-1 and TRBJ2-7; D gene unclear. V was shortened by 1 base and J by 2 bases, with 3 bases between the two germline ends. The germline V gene has CDR1 LGHDT and CDR2 YNNKEL (reference sequence). The CDR3 has 12 amino acids. DNA of the CDR3: TGTGCCAGCAGCCAAGCCGCCTACGAGCAGTACTTC. Its translation is CASSQAAYEQYF.

The rearrangement uses TRBV28 and TRBJ2-7, with 10 positions matching TRBD2. From germline, CDR1 is MDHEN and CDR2 SYDVKM. This CDR3 region has 13 residues. Trimming cost V 4 bases and J 6 bases; bases outside gene matches: 3. This CDR3 reads CASSSLAGAEQYF. The CDR3 DNA is TGTGCCAGCAGTTCTCTAGCGGGAGCCGAGCAGTACTTC.

The chain has TRBV28 and TRBJ1-5; D possibly corresponds to TRBD1 (6 bases). This CDR3 comprises 13 residues. Germline V gene sequence: CDR1 MDHEN, CDR2 SYDVKM. V was trimmed by 6 bases and J by 6 bases, leaving 12 bases between them. CDR3 nucleotide sequence: TGTGCCAGCAGCACAGGGCGACCTCAGCCCCAGCATTTT. Amino acid sequence: CASSTGRPQPQHF. The variable domain in full, completed from reference TRBV28 and TRBJ1-5, reads DVKVTQSSRYLVKRTGEKVFLECVQDMDHENMFWYRQDPGLGLRLIYFSYDVKMKEKGDIPEGYSVSREKKERFSLILESASTNQTSMYLCASSTGRPQPQHFGDGTRLSIL.

This clonotype appeared a single time. The chain combines TRBV28 with TRBJ2-7, with TRBD1 as a possible D gene (5 bases). The V end lost 8 bases, the J end lost 0 bases, and 11 bases lay between the germline ends. The length of the CDR3 is 13 residues. The germline CDR1 and CDR2 sequences are MDHEN and SYDVKM. The CDR3 DNA sequence: TGTGCCAGCGGGGCACAGAGCTCCTACGAGCAGTACTTC. This sequence encodes CASGAQSSYEQYF.